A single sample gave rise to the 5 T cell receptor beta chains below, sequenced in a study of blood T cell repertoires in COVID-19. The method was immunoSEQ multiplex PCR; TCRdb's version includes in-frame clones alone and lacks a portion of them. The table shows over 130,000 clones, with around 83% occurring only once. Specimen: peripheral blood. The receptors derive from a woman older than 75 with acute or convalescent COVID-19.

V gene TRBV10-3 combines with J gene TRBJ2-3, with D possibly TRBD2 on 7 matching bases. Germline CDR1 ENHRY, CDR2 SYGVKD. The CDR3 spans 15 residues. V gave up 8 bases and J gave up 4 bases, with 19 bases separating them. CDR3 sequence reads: CAISAGGGRADTQYF. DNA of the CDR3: TGTGCCATCTCGGCCGGCGGGGGCAGAGCAGATACGCAGTATTTT.

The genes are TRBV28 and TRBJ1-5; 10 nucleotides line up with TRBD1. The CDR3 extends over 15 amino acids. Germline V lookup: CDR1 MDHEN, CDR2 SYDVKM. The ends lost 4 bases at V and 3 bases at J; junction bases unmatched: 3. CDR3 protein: CASSSGQGVNQPQHF. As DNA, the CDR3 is TGTGCCAGCAGTTCAGGACAGGGGGTCAATCAGCCCCAGCATTTT.

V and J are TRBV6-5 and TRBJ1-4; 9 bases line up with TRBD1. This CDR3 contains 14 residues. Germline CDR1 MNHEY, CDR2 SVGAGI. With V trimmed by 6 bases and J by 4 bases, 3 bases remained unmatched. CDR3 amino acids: CASRAGQGNEKLFF. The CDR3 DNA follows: TGTGCCAGCAGGGCGGGACAGGGTAATGAAAAACTGTTTTTT.

The CDR3: CASSQGLALPQHF. In DNA form, the CDR3 reads TGTGCCAGCAGCCAAGGACTGGCGCTACCCCAGCATTTT. V usage is TRBV3-1 (or the pseudogene TRBV3-2) and J usage is TRBJ1-5; D is unresolved. Trimming pared 1 base from V and 10 bases from J, leaving 11 bases between. This CDR3 contains 13 residues. Germline assignment: CDR1 LGHDT and CDR2 YNNKEL (reference sequence).

CDR3 amino acids: CASIPLGSNEQFF. CDR3 coding DNA: TGTGCCAGCATCCCCTTGGGGAGTAATGAGCAGTTCTTC. The V gene is TRBV6-2 or TRBV6-3, the J gene TRBJ2-1; D possibly corresponds to TRBD2 (5 bases). With 7 bases removed from V and 7 bases from J, the gap between germline ends came to 14 bases. This CDR3 is built from 13 residues. Germline V gives CDR1 MNHEY, CDR2 SVGEGT.